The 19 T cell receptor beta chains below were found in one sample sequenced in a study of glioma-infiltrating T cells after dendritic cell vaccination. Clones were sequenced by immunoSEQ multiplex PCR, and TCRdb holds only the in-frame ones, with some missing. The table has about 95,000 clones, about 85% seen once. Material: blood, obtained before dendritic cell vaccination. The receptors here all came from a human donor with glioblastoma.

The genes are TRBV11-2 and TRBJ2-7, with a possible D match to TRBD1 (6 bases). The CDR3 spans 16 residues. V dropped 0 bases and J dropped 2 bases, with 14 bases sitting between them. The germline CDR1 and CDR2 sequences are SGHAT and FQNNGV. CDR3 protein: CASSLDSSRGAYEQYF. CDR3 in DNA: TGTGCCAGCAGCTTAGATAGTAGCAGGGGCGCCTACGAGCAGTACTTC.

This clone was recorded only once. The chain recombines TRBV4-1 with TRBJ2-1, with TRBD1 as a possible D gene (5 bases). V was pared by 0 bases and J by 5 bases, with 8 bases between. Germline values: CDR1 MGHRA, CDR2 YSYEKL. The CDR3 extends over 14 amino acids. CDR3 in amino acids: CASSQDTGNNEQFF. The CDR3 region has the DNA TGCGCCAGCAGCCAAGATACAGGAAACAATGAGCAGTTCTTC.

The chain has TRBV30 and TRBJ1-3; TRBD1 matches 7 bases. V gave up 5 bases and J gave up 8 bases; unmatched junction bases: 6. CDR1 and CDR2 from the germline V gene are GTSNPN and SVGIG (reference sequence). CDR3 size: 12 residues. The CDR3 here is CAWGTAIDTIYF. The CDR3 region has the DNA TGTGCCTGGGGGACAGCCATTGACACCATATATTTT.

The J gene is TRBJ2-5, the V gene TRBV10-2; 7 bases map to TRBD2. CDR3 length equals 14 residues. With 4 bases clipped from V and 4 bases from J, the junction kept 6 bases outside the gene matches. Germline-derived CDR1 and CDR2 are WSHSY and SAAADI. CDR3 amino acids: CASSARLAPETQYF. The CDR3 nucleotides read TGCGCCAGCAGTGCCCGACTAGCCCCAGAGACCCAGTACTTC.

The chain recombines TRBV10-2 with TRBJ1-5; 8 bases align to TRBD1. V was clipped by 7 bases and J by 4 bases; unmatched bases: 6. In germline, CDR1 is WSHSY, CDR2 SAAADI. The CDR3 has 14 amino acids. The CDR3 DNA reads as TGCGCCAGCACTAGGACAGGGCTAAATCAGCCCCAGCATTTT. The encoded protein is CASTRTGLNQPQHF.

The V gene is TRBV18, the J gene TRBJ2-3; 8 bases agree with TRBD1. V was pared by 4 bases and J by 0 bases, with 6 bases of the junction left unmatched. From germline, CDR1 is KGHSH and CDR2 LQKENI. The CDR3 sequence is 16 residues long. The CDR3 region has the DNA TGTGCCAGCTCACTACCCAGGACAGGGAGCACAGATACGCAGTATTTT. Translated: CASSLPRTGSTDTQYF. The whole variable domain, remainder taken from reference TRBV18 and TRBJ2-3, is NAGVMQNPRHLVRRRGQEARLRCSPMKGHSHVYWYRQLPEEGLKFMVYLQKENIIDESGMPKERFSAEFPKEGPSILRIQQVVRGDSAAYFCASSLPRTGSTDTQYFGPGTRLTVL.

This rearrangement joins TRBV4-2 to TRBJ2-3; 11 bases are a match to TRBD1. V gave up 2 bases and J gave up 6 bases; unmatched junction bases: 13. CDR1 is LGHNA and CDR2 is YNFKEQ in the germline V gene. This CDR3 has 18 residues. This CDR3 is CASSQPGRGQGVGDTQYF. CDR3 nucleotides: TGTGCCAGCAGCCAACCTGGGAGGGGACAGGGGGTAGGGGATACGCAGTATTTT.

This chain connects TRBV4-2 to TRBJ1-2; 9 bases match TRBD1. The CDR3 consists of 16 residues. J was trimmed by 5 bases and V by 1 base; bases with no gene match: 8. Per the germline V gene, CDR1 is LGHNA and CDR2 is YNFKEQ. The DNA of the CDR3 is TGTGCCAGCAGCCAAGGCACGGGACAGGGACCATATGGCTACACCTTC. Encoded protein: CASSQGTGQGPYGYTF.

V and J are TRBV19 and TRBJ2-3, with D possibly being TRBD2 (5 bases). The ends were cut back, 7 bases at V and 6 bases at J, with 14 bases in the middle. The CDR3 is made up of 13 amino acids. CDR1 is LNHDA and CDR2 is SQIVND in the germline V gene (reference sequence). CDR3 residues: CASTIGRGDTQYF. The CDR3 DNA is TGTGCCAGTACCATTGGGAGAGGGGATACGCAGTATTTT.

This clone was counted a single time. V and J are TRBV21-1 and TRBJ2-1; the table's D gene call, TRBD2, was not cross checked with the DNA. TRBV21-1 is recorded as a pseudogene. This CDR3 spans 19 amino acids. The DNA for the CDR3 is TGTGCCAGCAGCAAAAGGTCGGGGCGGGAGGGTTTTTCCTACAATGAGCAGTTCTTC. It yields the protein CASSKRSGREGFSYNEQFF.

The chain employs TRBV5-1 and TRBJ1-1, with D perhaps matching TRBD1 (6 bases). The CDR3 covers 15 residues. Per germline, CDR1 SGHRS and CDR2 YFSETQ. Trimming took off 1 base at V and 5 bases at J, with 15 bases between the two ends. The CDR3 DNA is TGCGCCAGCAGCTTGATGGGGCAGGGGTCAACTGAAGCTTTCTTT. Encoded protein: CASSLMGQGSTEAFF.

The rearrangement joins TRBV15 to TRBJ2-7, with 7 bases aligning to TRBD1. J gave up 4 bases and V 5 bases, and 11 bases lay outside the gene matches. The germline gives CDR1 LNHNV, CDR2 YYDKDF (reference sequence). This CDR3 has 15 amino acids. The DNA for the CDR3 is TGTGCCACCAGCGGATACAGGGGACCAATTTACGAGCAGTACTTC. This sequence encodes CATSGYRGPIYEQYF.

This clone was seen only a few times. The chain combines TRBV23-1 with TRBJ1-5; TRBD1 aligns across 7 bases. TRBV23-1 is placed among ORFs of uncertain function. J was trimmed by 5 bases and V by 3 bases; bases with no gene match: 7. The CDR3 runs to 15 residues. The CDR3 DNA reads TGCGCCAGCAGTCACGACAGGGTATGCGATCAGCCCCAGCATTTT. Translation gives CASSHDRVCDQPQHF.

CDR3 sequence (DNA): TGCGCCAGCAGCTTCCAGGGACAGGGTGAGACCCAGTACTTC. Amino acid sequence: CASSFQGQGETQYF. The chain joins TRBV5-1 to TRBJ2-5, with TRBD1 identical over 9 bases. The CDR3 totals 14 residues. Germline V gene data show CDR1 as SGHRS and CDR2 as YFSETQ. J was trimmed by 5 bases and V by 2 bases; bases with no gene match: 4.

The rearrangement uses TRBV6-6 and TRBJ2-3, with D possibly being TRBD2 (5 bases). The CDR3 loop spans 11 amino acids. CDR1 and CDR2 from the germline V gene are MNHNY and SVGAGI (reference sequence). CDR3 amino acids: CVCGSADTQYF. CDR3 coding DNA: TGTGTATGCGGGTCGGCAGATACGCAGTATTTT.

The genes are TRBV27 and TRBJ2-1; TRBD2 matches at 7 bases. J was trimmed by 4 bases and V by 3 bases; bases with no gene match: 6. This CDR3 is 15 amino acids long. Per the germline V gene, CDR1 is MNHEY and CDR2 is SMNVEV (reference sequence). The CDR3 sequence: CASSLRAGGYNEQFF. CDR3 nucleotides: TGTGCCAGCAGTTTGAGGGCCGGGGGGTACAATGAGCAGTTCTTC.

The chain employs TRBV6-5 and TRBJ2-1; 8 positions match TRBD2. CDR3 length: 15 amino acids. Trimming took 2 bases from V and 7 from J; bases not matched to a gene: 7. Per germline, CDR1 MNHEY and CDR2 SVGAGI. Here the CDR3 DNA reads TGTGCCAGCAGTTACGTCGGGGGGGGCCTAAATGAGCAGTTCTTC. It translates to CASSYVGGGLNEQFF.

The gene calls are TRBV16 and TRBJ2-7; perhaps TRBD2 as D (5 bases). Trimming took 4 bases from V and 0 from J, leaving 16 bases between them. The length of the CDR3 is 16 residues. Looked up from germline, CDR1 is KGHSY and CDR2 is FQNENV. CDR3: CASSPLDLTSSYEQYF. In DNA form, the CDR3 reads TGTGCCAGCAGCCCTTTGGACTTAACTAGCTCCTACGAGCAGTACTTC.

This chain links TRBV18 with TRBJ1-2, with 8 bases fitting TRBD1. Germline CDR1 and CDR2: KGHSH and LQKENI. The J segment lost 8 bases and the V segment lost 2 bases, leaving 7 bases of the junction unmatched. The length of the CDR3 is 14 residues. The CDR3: CASSPGDRGRGYTF. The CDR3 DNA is TGTGCCAGCTCACCAGGCGACAGGGGTCGGGGCTACACCTTC.